This TCR beta chain was obtained from a study of T-cell memory formation after mild COVID-19. TCRdb analysed the 5' RACE reads with MiXCR anew, one entry per CDR3 protein. The sample carries roughly 610,000 distinct CDR3 sequences, around 15% recorded once. This clonotype was counted a few times. Trimming cost V 3 bases and J 4 bases, with 15 bases left between them. This CDR3 comprises 14 residues. CDR1 and CDR2 from the germline V gene are DFQATT and SNEGSKA (reference sequence). The receptor comes from an adult woman who had mild COVID-19 (a few samples of this study predate the infection). Cell type and time point are not known. Material: PBMCs or a T cell subset sorted from them (not recorded which). The genes are TRBV20-1 and TRBJ1-1; D remains ambiguous. The CDR3 DNA reads as TGCAGTGCTAGGGGCGGAAGGAGCGGCACTGAAGCTTTCTTT. This gives the protein CSARGGRSGTEAFF.